This TCR beta chain was captured in a study of cytomegalovirus exposure and HLA in healthy donors. Study-wide results and limits: Earlier analysis yielded a pattern in which most TCR beta V segments were productive about 87% or about 30% of the time.

Comment on this clone: The antigen remains unidentified.

V lost 4 bases, J lost 7 bases, and 10 bases lay in between. Germline-derived CDR1 and CDR2 are LNHDA and SQIVND (reference sequence). This CDR3 contains 12 residues. 60 Vbeta and 13 Jbeta primers were used in PCR. Here immunoSEQ multiplex PCR was the method, and the copy in TCRdb shows in-frame clones only, minus some. The table lists some 130,000 clones, around 63% of them singletons, with 1.6% in the top ten. V usage is TRBV19 and J usage is TRBJ1-1; unclear D gene. The sequenced sample consisted of PBMCs. The TCR sequence derives from a human donor in good health. CDR3: CASSNPPSEAFF. The CDR3 DNA sequence: TGTGCCAGTAGTAACCCCCCGAGTGAAGCTTTCTTT. Complete variable domain (other parts from reference TRBV19 and TRBJ1-1): DGGITQSPKYLFRKEGQNVTLSCEQNLNHDAMYWYRQDPGQGLRLIYYSQIVNDFQKGDIAEGYSVSREKKESFPLTVTSAQKNPTAFYLCASSNPPSEAFFGQGTRLTVV.